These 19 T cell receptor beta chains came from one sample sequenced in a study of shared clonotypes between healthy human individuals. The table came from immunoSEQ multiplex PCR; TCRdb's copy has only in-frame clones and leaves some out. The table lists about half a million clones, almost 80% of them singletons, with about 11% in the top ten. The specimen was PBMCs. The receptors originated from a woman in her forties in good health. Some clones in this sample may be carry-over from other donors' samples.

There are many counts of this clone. CDR3 sequence (DNA): TGCGCCAGCAGCCGTCTCCCGACGGCCCAAGAGACCCAGTACTTC. Amino acid sequence: CASSRLPTAQETQYF. The J gene is TRBJ2-5, the V gene TRBV4-1; no definite D call. V lost 4 bases, J lost 1 base, and 13 bases lay in between. The CDR3 length is 15 residues. Germline CDR1 and CDR2: MGHRA and YSYEKL.

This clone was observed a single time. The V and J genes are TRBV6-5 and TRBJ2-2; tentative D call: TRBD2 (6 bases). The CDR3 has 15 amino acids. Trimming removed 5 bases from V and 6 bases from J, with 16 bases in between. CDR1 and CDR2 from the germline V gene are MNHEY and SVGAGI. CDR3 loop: CASSPDMAGSGELFF. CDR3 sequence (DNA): TGTGCCAGCAGTCCGGACATGGCGGGGTCCGGGGAGCTGTTTTTT.

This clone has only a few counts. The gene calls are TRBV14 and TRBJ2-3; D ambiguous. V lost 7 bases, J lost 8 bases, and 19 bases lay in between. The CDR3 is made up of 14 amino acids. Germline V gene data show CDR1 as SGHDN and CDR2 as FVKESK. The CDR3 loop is CASTTFSSKSTQYF. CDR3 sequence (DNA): TGTGCCAGCACGACCTTTAGCTCCAAGAGTACGCAGTATTTT.

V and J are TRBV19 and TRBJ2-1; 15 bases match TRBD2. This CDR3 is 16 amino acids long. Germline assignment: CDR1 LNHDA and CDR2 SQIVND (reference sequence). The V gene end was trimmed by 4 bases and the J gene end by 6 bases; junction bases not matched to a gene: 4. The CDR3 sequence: CASSRGLAGGANEQFF. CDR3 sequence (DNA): TGTGCCAGTAGTAGGGGACTAGCGGGAGGTGCCAATGAGCAGTTCTTC.

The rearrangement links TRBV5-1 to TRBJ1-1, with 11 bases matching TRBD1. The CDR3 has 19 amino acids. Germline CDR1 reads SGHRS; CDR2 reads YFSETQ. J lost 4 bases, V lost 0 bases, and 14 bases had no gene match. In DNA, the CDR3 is TGCGCCAGCAGCTTGGACGGACAGGGGGCGCGAAGATTCGGCACTGAAGCTTTCTTT. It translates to CASSLDGQGARRFGTEAFF.

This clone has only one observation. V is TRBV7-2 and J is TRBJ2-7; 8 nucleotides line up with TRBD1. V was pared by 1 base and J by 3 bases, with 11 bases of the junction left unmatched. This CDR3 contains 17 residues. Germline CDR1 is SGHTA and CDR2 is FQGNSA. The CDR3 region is CASSLGQGMNRLYEQYF. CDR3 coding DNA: TGTGCCAGCAGCTTAGGACAGGGGATGAACCGACTCTACGAGCAGTACTTC.

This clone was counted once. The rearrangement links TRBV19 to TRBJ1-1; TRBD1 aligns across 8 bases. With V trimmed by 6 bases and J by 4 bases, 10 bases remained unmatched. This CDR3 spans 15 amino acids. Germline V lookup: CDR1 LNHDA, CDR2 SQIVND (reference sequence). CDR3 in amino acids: CASRKGTGQGTEAFF. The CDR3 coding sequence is TGTGCCAGTAGGAAGGGGACAGGCCAGGGCACTGAAGCTTTCTTT.

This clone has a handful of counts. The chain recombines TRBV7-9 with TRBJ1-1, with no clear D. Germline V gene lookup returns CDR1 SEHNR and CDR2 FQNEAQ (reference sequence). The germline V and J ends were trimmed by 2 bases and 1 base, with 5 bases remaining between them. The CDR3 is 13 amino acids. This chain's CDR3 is CASSLSGNTEAFF. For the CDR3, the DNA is TGTGCCAGCAGCTTATCCGGGAACACTGAAGCTTTCTTT.

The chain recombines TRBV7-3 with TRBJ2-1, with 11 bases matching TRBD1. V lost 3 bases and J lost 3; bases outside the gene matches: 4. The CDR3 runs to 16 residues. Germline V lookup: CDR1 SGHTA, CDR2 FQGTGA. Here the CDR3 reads CASSFAGTGGYNEQFF. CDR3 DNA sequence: TGTGCCAGCAGCTTCGCCGGGACAGGGGGCTACAATGAGCAGTTCTTC.

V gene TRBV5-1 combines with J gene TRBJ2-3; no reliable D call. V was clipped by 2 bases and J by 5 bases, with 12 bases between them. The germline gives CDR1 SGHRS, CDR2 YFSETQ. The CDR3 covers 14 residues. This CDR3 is CASSFRQEIDTQYF. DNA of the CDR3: TGCGCCAGCAGCTTTCGTCAGGAGATAGATACGCAGTATTTT.

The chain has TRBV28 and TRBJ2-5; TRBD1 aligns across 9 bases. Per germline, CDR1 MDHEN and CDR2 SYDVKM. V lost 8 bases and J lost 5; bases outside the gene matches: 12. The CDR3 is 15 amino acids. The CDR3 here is CASGPLQGARETQYF. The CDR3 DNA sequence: TGTGCCAGCGGTCCATTACAGGGGGCGCGGGAGACCCAGTACTTC.

DNA of the CDR3: TGTGCCAGCAGCTTGGCCGTGACAGAAGAGACCCAGTACTTC. This translates into CASSLAVTEETQYF. The V gene is TRBV5-4, the J gene TRBJ2-5; D perhaps matches TRBD1 (5 bases). CDR1 is SGHNT, CDR2 YYREEE, per germline (reference sequence). V dropped 0 bases and J dropped 3 bases, with 9 bases sitting between them. The length of the CDR3 is 14 residues.

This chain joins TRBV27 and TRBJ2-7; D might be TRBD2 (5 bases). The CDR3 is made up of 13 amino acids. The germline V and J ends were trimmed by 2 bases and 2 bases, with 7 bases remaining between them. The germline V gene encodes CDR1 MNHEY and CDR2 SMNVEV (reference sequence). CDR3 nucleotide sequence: TGTGCCAGCAGTTTAGCGGGCCCCTACGAGCAGTACTTC. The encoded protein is CASSLAGPYEQYF.

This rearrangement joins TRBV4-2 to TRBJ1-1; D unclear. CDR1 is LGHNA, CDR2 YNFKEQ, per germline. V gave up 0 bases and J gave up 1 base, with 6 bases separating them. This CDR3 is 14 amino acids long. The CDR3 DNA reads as TGTGCCAGCAGCCAAGAGGGTAGGAACACTGAAGCTTTCTTT. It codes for CASSQEGRNTEAFF.

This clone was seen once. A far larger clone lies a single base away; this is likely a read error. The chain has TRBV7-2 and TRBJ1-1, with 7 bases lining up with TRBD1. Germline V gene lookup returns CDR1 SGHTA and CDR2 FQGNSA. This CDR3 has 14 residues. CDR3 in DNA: TGTGCCAGCAGCTTAGCGGGACAGCACACTGAAGCTCTCTTT. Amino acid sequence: CASSLAGQHTEALF.

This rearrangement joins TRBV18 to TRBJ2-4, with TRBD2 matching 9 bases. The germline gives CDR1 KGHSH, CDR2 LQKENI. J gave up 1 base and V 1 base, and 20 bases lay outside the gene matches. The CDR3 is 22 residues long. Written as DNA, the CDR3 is TGTGCCAGCTCACCACGAACGCCCCCACCGGGACTAGCCACGATGGCCAAAAACATTCAGTACTTC. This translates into CASSPRTPPPGLATMAKNIQYF.

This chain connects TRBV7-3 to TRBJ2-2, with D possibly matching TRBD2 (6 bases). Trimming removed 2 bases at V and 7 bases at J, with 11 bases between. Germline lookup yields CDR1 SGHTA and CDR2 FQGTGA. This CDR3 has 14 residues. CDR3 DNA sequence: TGTGCCAGCAGCTTAGGCGGGAACGGCGGGGAGCTGTTTTTT. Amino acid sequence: CASSLGGNGGELFF.

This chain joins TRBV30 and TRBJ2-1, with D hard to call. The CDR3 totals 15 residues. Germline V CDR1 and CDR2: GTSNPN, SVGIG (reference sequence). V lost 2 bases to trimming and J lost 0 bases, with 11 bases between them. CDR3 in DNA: TGTGCCTGGAGTTCCGGTTCGAGCTCCTACAATGAGCAGTTCTTC. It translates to CAWSSGSSSYNEQFF.

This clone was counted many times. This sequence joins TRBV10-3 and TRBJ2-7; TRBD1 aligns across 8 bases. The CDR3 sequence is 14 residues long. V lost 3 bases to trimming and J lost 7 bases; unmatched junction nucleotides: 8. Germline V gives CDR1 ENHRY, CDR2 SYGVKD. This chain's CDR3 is CAISELQGVWEQYF. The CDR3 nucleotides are TGTGCCATCAGTGAACTACAGGGGGTATGGGAGCAGTACTTC.